These 27 T cell receptor beta chains came from one sample sequenced in a study of blood T cells in healthy people across ages (dated by TCRdb to about 2015). The library was produced with 5' RACE. Sequenced using an Illumina HiSeq 2500. A second roughly 7 to 11 cycle PCR used a sample-barcoded 5' primer and a J-beta primer mix. TCRdb applied fastp at Q25 and MiXCR to the public reads, then kept only in-frame beta chains. Rows merge per CDR3 protein into single entries with the most common DNA and genes. In this sample the table shows fewer than 650,000 distinct CDR3 sequences, about 27% of which occur a single time. The top ten constitute roughly 3.5% of the sample. The data were also submitted as part of a second study, on T cells of mothers and their children.

What was sequenced was blood. The receptors here all came from a boy under 10 years old in good health.

The chain has TRBV2 and TRBJ2-6; D perhaps matches TRBD1 (6 bases). The CDR3 is 13 amino acids. From germline, CDR1 is SNHLY and CDR2 FYNNEI. V lost 9 bases and J lost 3, with 9 bases in between. This chain's CDR3 is CASTGLGANVLTF. DNA for the CDR3: TGTGCCAGTACAGGGCTTGGGGCCAACGTCCTGACTTTC.

In this sample, this clonotype turned up a few times. CDR3 amino acids: CASSSTSGREETQYF. CDR3 DNA sequence: TGTGCCAGCTCATCGACTAGCGGGAGGGAAGAGACCCAGTACTTC. The V gene is TRBV18, the J gene TRBJ2-5; TRBD2 aligns across 14 bases. The CDR3 totals 15 residues. CDR1 KGHSH and CDR2 LQKENI come from the germline V gene. J lost 3 bases, V lost 5 bases, and 2 bases had no gene match. Filled out from reference TRBV18 and TRBJ2-5, the complete variable domain reads NAGVMQNPRHLVRRRGQEARLRCSPMKGHSHVYWYRQLPEEGLKFMVYLQKENIIDESGMPKERFSAEFPKEGPSILRIQQVVRGDSAAYFCASSSTSGREETQYFGPGTRLLVL.

The rearrangement joins TRBV5-5 to TRBJ1-2, with D possibly matching TRBD1 (5 bases). Trimming took off 3 bases at V and 7 bases at J, with 22 bases between the two ends. Germline V gene lookup returns CDR1 SGHKS and CDR2 YYEKEE (reference sequence). The CDR3 is 16 amino acids. CDR3 bases: TGTGCCAGCAGCTCGGGAGGGACCCTAATACGACGTGGCTACACCTTC. Translating gives CASSSGGTLIRRGYTF.

This clonotype was observed a few times. V and J are TRBV12-3 or TRBV12-4 and TRBJ2-5; 7 bases line up with TRBD1. The ends lost 3 bases at V and 4 bases at J; junction bases unmatched: 5. This CDR3 has 14 residues. CDR3 protein: CASSFWTGGETQYF. CDR3 DNA sequence: TGTGCCAGCAGTTTCTGGACAGGCGGAGAGACCCAGTACTTC.

The chain is built from TRBV20-1 and TRBJ2-5; D is uncertain. The J call is doubtful: the DNA matches TRBJ2-1 better. The CDR3 is 11 amino acids. The V gene's germline CDR1 is DFQATT and CDR2 SNEGSKA (reference sequence). CDR3: CSARTYNEQFF. The DNA for the CDR3 is TGCAGTGCTAGAACTTACAATGAGCAGTTCTTC.

This chain joins TRBV10-2 and TRBJ2-7, with 7 bases matching TRBD1. Germline V gives CDR1 WSHSY, CDR2 SAAADI. This CDR3 has 13 residues. Trimming removed 3 bases from V and 6 bases from J; junction bases left unmatched: 5. The CDR3 sequence: CASSEARGPEQYF. The CDR3 DNA sequence: TGCGCCAGCAGTGAAGCGAGGGGGCCCGAGCAGTACTTC.

The chain combines TRBV4-3 with TRBJ2-7; D is ambiguous. V was pared by 1 base and J by 0 bases, with 10 bases between. This CDR3 has 15 amino acids. CDR1 is LGHNA and CDR2 is YSLEER in the germline V gene. As DNA, the CDR3 is TGCGCCAGCAGCCAAGGTCGCCGGAGCTCCTACGAGCAGTACTTC. This sequence encodes CASSQGRRSSYEQYF.

This chain uses TRBV5-1 with TRBJ2-7; TRBD1 agrees at 8 bases. With 4 bases clipped from V and 13 bases from J, the junction kept 16 bases outside the gene matches. CDR1 and CDR2 from the germline V gene are SGHRS and YFSETQ. There are 14 residues in the CDR3. The CDR3 DNA sequence: TGCGCCAGCAGCCTCGGACAGGGAAAGCGCGCTTCTTACTTC. It codes for CASSLGQGKRASYF. Full variable domain (missing parts from reference TRBV5-1 and TRBJ2-7): KAGVTQTPRYLIKTRGQQVTLSCSPISGHRSVSWYQQTPGQGLQFLFEYFSETQRNKGNFPGRFSGRQFSNSRSEMNVSTLELGDSALYLCASSLGQGKRASYFGPGTRLTVT.

The chain has TRBV5-1 and TRBJ2-2; D ambiguous. The CDR3 covers 15 residues. Germline V gene sequence: CDR1 SGHRS, CDR2 YFSETQ. V was pared by 0 bases and J by 4 bases, with 10 bases between. DNA of the CDR3: TGCGCCAGCAGCTTGGAAAACAGATTCACCGGGGAGCTGTTTTTT. As protein: CASSLENRFTGELFF.

The chain carries TRBV5-6 and TRBJ2-1; 14 positions match TRBD2. The CDR3 runs to 14 residues. CDR1 is SGHDT and CDR2 is YYEEEE in the germline V gene. With V trimmed by 2 bases and J by 15 bases, 7 bases remained unmatched. This chain's CDR3 is CASSFRTSGGSTFF. The CDR3 DNA reads as TGTGCCAGCAGCTTCCGGACTAGCGGGGGGAGTACGTTCTTC.

The CDR3 loop reads CSGWTDPTDTQYF. DNA of the CDR3: TGCAGCGGGTGGACAGATCCCACAGATACGCAGTATTTT. V and J are TRBV29-1 and TRBJ2-3; a weak D match, TRBD1 (6 bases). Looked up from germline, CDR1 is SQVTM and CDR2 is ANQGSEA. V was shortened by 7 bases and J by 2 bases, with 13 bases between the two germline ends. There are 13 residues in the CDR3.

The chain is built from TRBV28 and TRBJ2-5; TRBD1 matches at 9 bases. The DNA end is a closer match to TRBJ2-7, so the J assignment may be wrong. The germline V gene has CDR1 MDHEN and CDR2 SYDVKM. The CDR3 has 17 residues. This CDR3 is CASSPPTGRDRAHEQYF. For the CDR3, the DNA is TGTGCCAGCAGTCCTCCCACCGGCCGGGACAGGGCCCACGAGCAGTACTTC.

For this clonotype: Its ends do not fully match the called genes, so a read error is possible. The rearrangement links TRBV10-3 to TRBJ1-3, with D maybe TRBD1 (5 bases). Germline V gives CDR1 ENHRY, CDR2 SYGVKD. The CDR3 totals 15 residues. CDR3 nucleotide sequence: TGTGCCACCAGTGATACAGGAGGCTCTGGAAACACCATATATTTT. Protein sequence: CATSDTGGSGNTIYF.

This clonotype was picked up a small number of times. The rearrangement joins TRBV28 to TRBJ2-7; D tentatively fits TRBD1 or TRBD2 (6 bases each). The ends were cut back, 5 bases at V and 7 bases at J, with 21 bases in the middle. CDR1 is MDHEN and CDR2 is SYDVKM in the germline V gene. The CDR3 length is 15 residues. The CDR3 DNA follows: TGTGCCAGCAGTCCTCCGGGACGGGGGCCTCGAGAGCAGTACTTC. Protein sequence: CASSPPGRGPREQYF.

V is TRBV13 and J is TRBJ2-7; no clear D. The CDR3 contains 14 residues. V lost 5 bases to trimming and J lost 3 bases, with 14 bases between them. In germline, CDR1 is PRHDT, CDR2 FYEKMQ (reference sequence). The chain's CDR3 is CASSLGWGYYEQYF. For the CDR3, the DNA is TGTGCCAGCAGCCTCGGGTGGGGATACTACGAGCAGTACTTC.

V gene TRBV11-2 combines with J gene TRBJ1-4, with D unclear. Germline-derived CDR1 and CDR2 are SGHAT and FQNNGV. With 4 bases removed from V and 3 bases from J, the gap between germline ends came to 15 bases. This CDR3 is built from 16 residues. The CDR3 coding sequence is TGTGCCAGCAGCTCTCCGGGCAGGATCGCTAATGAAAAACTGTTTTTT. Protein product: CASSSPGRIANEKLFF.

This clonotype turned up a few times. This chain joins TRBV20-1 and TRBJ1-2; TRBD1 agrees at 9 bases. CDR1 and CDR2 (germline): DFQATT, SNEGSKA (reference sequence). V lost 5 bases to trimming and J lost 7 bases; unmatched junction nucleotides: 17. CDR3 length: 16 amino acids. In nucleotides, the CDR3 is TGCAGTGCTTCTCGAATGGACAGGGGAGAGACGGGTGGCTACACCTTC. Its translation: CSASRMDRGETGGYTF.

This clonotype was picked up many times. The chain combines TRBV5-1 with TRBJ2-1, with D tentatively TRBD2 (5 bases). The germline V and J ends were trimmed by 2 bases and 0 bases, with 6 bases remaining between them. In germline, CDR1 is SGHRS, CDR2 YFSETQ. The CDR3 contains 14 residues. The CDR3 DNA is TGCGCCAGCAGCTTAGCGGACTCCTACAATGAGCAGTTCTTC. Its protein product is CASSLADSYNEQFF.

Remarks on this clonotype: One end of the junction is discordant with germline, which a read error may explain. The V and J genes are TRBV7-2 and TRBJ2-4; TRBD2 matches 15 bases. The CDR3 is 14 amino acids. Germline CDR1 SGHTA, CDR2 FQGNSA. The CDR3 bases are TGTGCCAGCAGCTCGGGACTAGCGGGGGGACCCCTTCACTTC. Translation: CASSSGLAGGPLHF.

This chain joins TRBV18 and TRBJ2-5; TRBD2 matches at 8 bases. The assigned J gene may be wrong: the sequence end matches TRBJ2-7 better. Germline V CDR1 and CDR2: KGHSH, LQKENI. The CDR3 contains 15 residues. CDR3: CASSPRTSTAYEQYF. The CDR3 DNA reads TGTGCCAGCTCACCACGGACTAGCACCGCCTACGAGCAGTACTTC.

Concerning this clonotype: Because the CDR3 is missing its conserved closing phenylalanine or tryptophan, this is likely a read error. The V gene is TRBV18, the J gene TRBJ2-1; TRBD1 might be the D (6 bases). This CDR3 spans 16 amino acids. Germline CDR1 is KGHSH and CDR2 is LQKENI. The V and J ends lost 2 bases and 1 base respectively, with 12 bases between them. As DNA, the CDR3 is TGTGCCAGCTCACCAGGATCACAGGGTTCCTACAATGAGCAGTTCCTC. Residues: CASSPGSQGSYNEQFL.

The V gene is TRBV5-1, the J gene TRBJ2-5; 14 positions match TRBD2. Germline trimming cut 4 bases from V and 4 bases from J; bases unmatched to any gene: 6. The germline CDR1 and CDR2 sequences are SGHRS and YFSETQ. The CDR3 extends over 16 amino acids. The DNA for the CDR3 is TGCGCCAGCAGCGGGGGGACTAGCGGGGGTCGAGAGACCCAGTACTTC. It is translated as CASSGGTSGGRETQYF. Full variable domain (missing parts from reference TRBV5-1 and TRBJ2-5): KAGVTQTPRYLIKTRGQQVTLSCSPISGHRSVSWYQQTPGQGLQFLFEYFSETQRNKGNFPGRFSGRQFSNSRSEMNVSTLELGDSALYLCASSGGTSGGRETQYFGPGTRLLVL.

This clonotype was counted only a few times. The V gene is TRBV27, the J gene TRBJ1-1; 8 positions match TRBD1. Germline CDR1 reads MNHEY; CDR2 reads SMNVEV (reference sequence). The V and J ends lost 6 bases and 4 bases, in that order; junction bases with no gene match: 7. The CDR3 spans 14 residues. The CDR3 protein is CASSGTGLSTEAFF. The CDR3 DNA sequence: TGTGCCAGCAGCGGGACAGGTTTGAGCACTGAAGCTTTCTTT.

This clonotype was seen a handful of times. The rearrangement uses TRBV20-1 and TRBJ2-5, with 7 bases aligning to TRBD2. With the DNA end fitting TRBJ2-1 better, the J assignment may be wrong. Germline V lookup: CDR1 DFQATT, CDR2 SNEGSKA (reference sequence). The CDR3 spans 15 residues. The CDR3 region is CSARDGPGGWDEQFF. As DNA, the CDR3 is TGCAGTGCTAGAGATGGGCCGGGAGGCTGGGATGAGCAGTTCTTC.

This clonotype was seen more than once but under ten times. The chain recombines TRBV7-9 with TRBJ2-3; possibly TRBD1 for D (6 bases). CDR3 length: 14 amino acids. Germline V gene data show CDR1 as SEHNR and CDR2 as FQNEAQ (reference sequence). V was cut by 2 bases and J by 6 bases, with 12 bases left in between. The CDR3 sequence: CASSLSTGSDTQYF. CDR3 nucleotides: TGTGCCAGCAGCTTATCTACAGGGTCGGATACGCAGTATTTT.

The chain's CDR3 is CASSYSEHSDTQYF. CDR3 coding DNA: TGTGCCAGCAGTTACAGTGAGCATTCAGATACGCAGTATTTT. This chain uses TRBV6-6 with TRBJ2-3; no clear D gene. The V end lost 2 bases, the J end lost 4 bases, and 10 bases lay between the germline ends. Germline-derived CDR1 and CDR2 are MNHNY and SVGAGI (reference sequence). This CDR3 contains 14 residues.

This clonotype was detected only a few times. The gene calls are TRBV10-3 and TRBJ2-3, with 13 bases aligning to TRBD2. The CDR3 has 15 residues. Per germline, CDR1 ENHRY and CDR2 SYGVKD. V lost 7 bases to trimming and J lost 2 bases; unmatched junction nucleotides: 3. This chain's CDR3 is CAITGTSGDTDTQYF. CDR3 sequence (DNA): TGTGCCATCACGGGGACTAGCGGGGACACAGATACGCAGTATTTT.